This TCR beta chain was found in a study of cytomegalovirus exposure and HLA in healthy donors. Regarding the study as a whole: The productive fraction for most TCR beta V segments was about 87% or about 30% in an earlier analysis.

On this clone itself: Its antigen remains unknown.

Primers included in the PCR were 60 Vbeta and 13 Jbeta primers. Sequenced by immunoSEQ multiplex PCR; TCRdb stores in-frame clones only, minus some. The repertoire includes around 150,000 clones, about 88% of them detected once, and 2% to 2.5% sits in the top ten. The sequencing sample was made of PBMCs. The receptor was isolated from a young man in good health and CMV-seropositive.

The CDR3 coding sequence is TGTGCCAGCAGCCAAGGGGTTACTAACCCACCGGGGAAACTGTTTTTT. As protein: CASSQGVTNPPGKLFF. The J gene is TRBJ1-4, the V gene TRBV4-2; no clear D gene. Between the trimmed V and J ends, which lost 1 base and 11 bases, there was a span of 20 bases. CDR1 and CDR2 from the germline V gene are LGHNA and YNFKEQ. This CDR3 has 16 residues.